The sequence of this T cell receptor beta chain was determined in a study of T cell changes during pregnancy in multiple sclerosis. Sequencing was performed with immunoSEQ multiplex PCR; in TCRdb, only in-frame clones are kept and a portion is missing. The sample includes more than 25,000 clones, about nine tenths of them seen just once. Germline assignment: CDR1 GTSNPN and CDR2 SVGIG (reference sequence). The V end was cut by 2 bases, the J end by 0 bases, with 8 bases between. The CDR3 contains 13 residues. The chain combines TRBV30 with TRBJ2-7; D is possibly TRBD1 (5 bases). This specimen consisted of CD8+ T cells from peripheral blood mononuclear cells, obtained in the second trimester of pregnancy. This TCR was recovered from a female donor in good health, enrolled as a control in a pregnancy study. CDR3 sequence reads: CAWSPGHSYEQYF. CDR3 coding DNA: TGTGCCTGGAGTCCCGGACACTCCTACGAGCAGTACTTC. Full variable domain (rest looked up from reference TRBV30 and TRBJ2-7): SQTIHQWPATLVQPVGSPLSLECTVEGTSNPNLYWYRQAAGRGLQLLFYSVGIGQISSEVPQNLSASRPQDRQFILSSKKLLLSDSGFYLCAWSPGHSYEQYFGPGTRLTVT.